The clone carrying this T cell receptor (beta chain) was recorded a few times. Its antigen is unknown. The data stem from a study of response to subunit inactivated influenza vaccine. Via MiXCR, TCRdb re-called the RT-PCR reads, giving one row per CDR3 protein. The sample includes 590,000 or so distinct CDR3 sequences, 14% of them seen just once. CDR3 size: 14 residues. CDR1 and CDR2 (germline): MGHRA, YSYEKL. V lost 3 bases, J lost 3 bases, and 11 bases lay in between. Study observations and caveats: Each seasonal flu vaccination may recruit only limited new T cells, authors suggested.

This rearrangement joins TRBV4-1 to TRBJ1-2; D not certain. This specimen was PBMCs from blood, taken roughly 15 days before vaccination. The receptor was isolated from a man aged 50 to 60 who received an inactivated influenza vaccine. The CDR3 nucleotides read TGCGCCAGCAGCCAGGTACAGTTTGACTATGGCTACACCTTC. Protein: CASSQVQFDYGYTF.